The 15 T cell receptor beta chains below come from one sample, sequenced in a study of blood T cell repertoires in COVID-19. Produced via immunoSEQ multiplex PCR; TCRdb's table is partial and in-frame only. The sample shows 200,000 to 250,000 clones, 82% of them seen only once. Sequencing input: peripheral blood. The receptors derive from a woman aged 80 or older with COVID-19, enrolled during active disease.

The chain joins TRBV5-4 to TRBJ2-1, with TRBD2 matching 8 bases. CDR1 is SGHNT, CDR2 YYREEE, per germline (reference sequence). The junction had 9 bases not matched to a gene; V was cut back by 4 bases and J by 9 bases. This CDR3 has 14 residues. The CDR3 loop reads CASSPKSGSGEQFF. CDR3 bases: TGTGCCAGCAGCCCAAAGAGCGGGAGTGGTGAGCAGTTCTTC.

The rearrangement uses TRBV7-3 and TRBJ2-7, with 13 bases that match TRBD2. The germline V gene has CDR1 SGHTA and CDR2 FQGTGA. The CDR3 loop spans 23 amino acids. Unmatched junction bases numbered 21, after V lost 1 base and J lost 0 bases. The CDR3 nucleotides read TGTGCCAGCAGCTTAAAGGACAAGACTAGCGGGAGGAAAGGGGACCTGGGCTCCTACGAGCAGTACTTC. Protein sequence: CASSLKDKTSGRKGDLGSYEQYF.

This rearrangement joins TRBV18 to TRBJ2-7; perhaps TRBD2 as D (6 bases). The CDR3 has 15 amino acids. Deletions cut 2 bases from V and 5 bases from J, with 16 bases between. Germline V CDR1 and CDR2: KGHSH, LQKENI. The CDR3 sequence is CASSPGGARSNEQYF. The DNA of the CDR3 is TGTGCCAGCTCACCAGGAGGGGCTAGGAGCAACGAGCAGTACTTC.

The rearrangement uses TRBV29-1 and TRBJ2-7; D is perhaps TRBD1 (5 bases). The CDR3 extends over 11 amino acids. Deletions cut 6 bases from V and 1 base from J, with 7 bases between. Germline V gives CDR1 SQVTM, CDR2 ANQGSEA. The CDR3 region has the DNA TGCAGCGTGGGGCTATCCTACGAGCAGTACTTC. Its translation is CSVGLSYEQYF.

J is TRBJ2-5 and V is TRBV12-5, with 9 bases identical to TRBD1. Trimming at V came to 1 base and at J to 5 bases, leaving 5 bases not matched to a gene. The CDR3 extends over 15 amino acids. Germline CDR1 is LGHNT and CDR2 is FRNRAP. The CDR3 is CASGLGQGVGETQYF. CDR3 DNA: TGTGCTAGTGGTTTGGGACAGGGGGTAGGGGAGACCCAGTACTTC. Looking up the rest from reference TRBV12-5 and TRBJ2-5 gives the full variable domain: DARVTQTPRHKVTEMGQEVTMRCQPILGHNTVFWYRQTMMQGLELLAYFRNRAPLDDSGMPKDRFSAEMPDATLATLKIQPSEPRDSAVYFCASGLGQGVGETQYFGPGTRLLVL.

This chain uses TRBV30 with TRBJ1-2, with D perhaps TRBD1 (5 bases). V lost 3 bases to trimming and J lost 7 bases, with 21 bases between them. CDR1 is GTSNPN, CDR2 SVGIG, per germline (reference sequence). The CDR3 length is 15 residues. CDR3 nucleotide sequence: TGTGCCTGGAGAGGGGTTTGGAGGGACTATCGTGGCTACACCTTC. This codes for CAWRGVWRDYRGYTF.

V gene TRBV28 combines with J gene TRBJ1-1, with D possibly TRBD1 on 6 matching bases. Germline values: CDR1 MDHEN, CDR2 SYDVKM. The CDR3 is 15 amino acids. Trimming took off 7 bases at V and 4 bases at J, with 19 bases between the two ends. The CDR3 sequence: CASTLGGGVGTEAFF. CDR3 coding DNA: TGTGCCAGCACCTTAGGGGGGGGCGTTGGCACTGAAGCTTTCTTT.

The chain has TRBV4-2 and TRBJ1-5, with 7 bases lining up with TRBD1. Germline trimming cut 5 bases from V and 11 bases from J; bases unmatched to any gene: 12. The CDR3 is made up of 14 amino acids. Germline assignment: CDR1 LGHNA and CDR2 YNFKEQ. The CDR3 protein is CASSLRQGHGAQHF. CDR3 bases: TGTGCCAGCAGCTTGAGACAGGGCCACGGGGCCCAGCATTTT.

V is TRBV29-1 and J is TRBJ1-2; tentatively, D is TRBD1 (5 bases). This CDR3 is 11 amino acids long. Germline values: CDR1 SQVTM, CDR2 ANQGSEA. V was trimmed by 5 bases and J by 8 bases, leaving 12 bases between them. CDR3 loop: CSVWRDLGYTF. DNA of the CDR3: TGCAGCGTTTGGCGGGACTTGGGCTACACCTTC.

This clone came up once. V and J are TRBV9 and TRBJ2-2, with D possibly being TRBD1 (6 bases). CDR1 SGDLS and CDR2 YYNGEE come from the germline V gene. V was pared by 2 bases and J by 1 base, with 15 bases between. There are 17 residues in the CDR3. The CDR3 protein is CASSVLPRGGNTGELFF. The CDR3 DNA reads TGTGCCAGCAGCGTTCTGCCCAGGGGCGGGAACACCGGGGAGCTGTTTTTT.

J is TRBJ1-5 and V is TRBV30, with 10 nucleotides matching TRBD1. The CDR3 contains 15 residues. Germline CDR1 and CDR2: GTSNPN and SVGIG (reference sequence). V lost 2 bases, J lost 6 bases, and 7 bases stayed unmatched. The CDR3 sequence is CAWSPGTGDGQPQHF. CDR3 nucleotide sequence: TGTGCCTGGAGTCCTGGGACAGGGGACGGTCAGCCCCAGCATTTT.

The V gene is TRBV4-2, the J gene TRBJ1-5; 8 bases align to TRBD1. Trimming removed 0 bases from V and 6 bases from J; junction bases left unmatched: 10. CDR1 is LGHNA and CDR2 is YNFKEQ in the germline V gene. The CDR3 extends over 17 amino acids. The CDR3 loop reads CASSQDGIGQGGQPQHF. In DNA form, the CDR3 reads TGTGCCAGCAGCCAAGATGGGATCGGACAGGGCGGTCAGCCCCAGCATTTT.

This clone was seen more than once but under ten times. The CDR3 sequence is CASSALAAAPLHF. The CDR3 nucleotides are TGTGCCAGCAGCGCCTTAGCAGCCGCACCCCTCCACTTT. The V gene is TRBV7-2, the J gene TRBJ1-6, with unresolved D. The germline CDR1 and CDR2 sequences are SGHTA and FQGNSA. V lost 5 bases to trimming and J lost 11 bases, with 13 bases between them. This CDR3 is 13 amino acids long.

Here the CDR3 reads CASTYRLAGGSEQFF. The CDR3 DNA reads TGTGCCAGCACCTACCGTCTAGCGGGGGGGAGTGAGCAGTTCTTC. The chain combines TRBV5-4 with TRBJ2-1; 12 bases line up with TRBD2. The V gene's germline CDR1 is SGHNT and CDR2 YYREEE (reference sequence). The CDR3 totals 15 residues. The junction had 10 bases not matched to a gene; V was cut back by 6 bases and J by 9 bases.

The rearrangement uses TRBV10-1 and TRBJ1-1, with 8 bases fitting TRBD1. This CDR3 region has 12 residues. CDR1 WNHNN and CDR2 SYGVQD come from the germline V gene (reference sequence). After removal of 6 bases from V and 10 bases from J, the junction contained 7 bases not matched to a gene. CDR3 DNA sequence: TGCGCCAGCAGCAGGGACAGGATTATAGCTTTCTTT. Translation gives CASSRDRIIAFF.